The 20 T cell receptor beta chains given below trace back to one sample, sequenced in a study of blood T cell repertoires in COVID-19. The data were produced by immunoSEQ multiplex PCR, yet TCRdb's version contains in-frame clones alone and is incomplete. Here the sample spans over 130,000 clones, 80% to 90% being singletons. Sequenced material: peripheral blood. These receptors came from a woman older than 75 with acute or convalescent COVID-19.

CDR3 region: CASSPPVQETQYF. DNA for the CDR3: TGTGCCAGCTCACCCCCCGTCCAAGAGACCCAGTACTTC. The J gene is TRBJ2-5, the V gene TRBV18, with D uncertain. Germline V lookup: CDR1 KGHSH, CDR2 LQKENI. Trimming removed 3 bases at V and 1 base at J, with 6 bases between. The CDR3 loop spans 13 amino acids.

The V call is TRBV2, the J call TRBJ1-2, with a weak D call TRBD1 (6 bases). Germline V gene sequence: CDR1 SNHLY, CDR2 FYNNEI. Trimming pared 8 bases from V and 10 bases from J, leaving 17 bases between. This CDR3 spans 12 amino acids. The chain's CDR3 is CASGRDTRVYTF. Written as DNA, the CDR3 is TGTGCCAGCGGCCGGGACACCCGGGTCTACACCTTC.

V gene TRBV7-3 combines with J gene TRBJ1-1; D is perhaps TRBD1 (5 bases). The CDR3 sequence is 14 residues long. The V end was cut by 5 bases, the J end by 4 bases, with 14 bases between. CDR1 is SGHTA, CDR2 FQGTGA, per germline. This CDR3 reads CASSPQGMGTEAFF. CDR3 coding DNA: TGTGCCAGCAGCCCTCAGGGTATGGGCACTGAAGCTTTCTTT.

The chain uses TRBV18 and TRBJ1-2; 7 nucleotides match TRBD1. V gave up 6 bases and J gave up 4 bases; unmatched junction bases: 11. Germline CDR1 KGHSH, CDR2 LQKENI. The CDR3 has 15 amino acids. The CDR3 here is CASSPDRPSGYGYTF. The DNA for the CDR3 is TGTGCCAGCTCGCCGGACAGGCCCTCGGGCTATGGCTACACCTTC. The whole variable domain, filled in from reference TRBV18 and TRBJ1-2, reads NAGVMQNPRHLVRRRGQEARLRCSPMKGHSHVYWYRQLPEEGLKFMVYLQKENIIDESGMPKERFSAEFPKEGPSILRIQQVVRGDSAAYFCASSPDRPSGYGYTFGSGTRLTVV.

This rearrangement joins TRBV5-1 to TRBJ1-2, with 8 nucleotides matching TRBD1. The CDR3 has 15 residues. The germline V gene encodes CDR1 SGHRS and CDR2 YFSETQ. The V segment lost 1 base and the J segment 4 bases; nucleotides outside the gene matches: 6. CDR3 coding DNA: TGCGCCAGCAGCTTGAATCAGGGGGCAGGCTATGGCTACACCTTC. Encoded protein: CASSLNQGAGYGYTF.

The genes are TRBV6-4 and TRBJ1-5; no firm D call. Germline V gives CDR1 MRHNA, CDR2 SNTAGT. With 0 bases removed from V and 4 bases from J, the gap between germline ends came to 10 bases. This CDR3 contains 15 residues. CDR3 nucleotides: TGTGCCAGCAGTGACTCGTGGCAGGTAAATCAGCCCCAGCATTTT. Protein sequence: CASSDSWQVNQPQHF.

CDR3 sequence reads: CASRPEDNNQPQHF. CDR3 in DNA: TGTGCCAGCAGACCCGAGGACAACAATCAGCCCCAGCATTTT. The V call is TRBV7-9, the J call TRBJ1-5; a possible D gene is TRBD1 (5 bases). V was pared by 6 bases and J by 3 bases, with 12 bases between. Germline assignment: CDR1 SEHNR and CDR2 FQNEAQ (reference sequence). This CDR3 comprises 14 residues. The full variable domain, rest sourced from reference TRBV7-9 and TRBJ1-5, is DTGVSQNPRHKITKRGQNVTFRCDPISEHNRLYWYRQTLGQGPEFLTYFQNEAQLEKSRLLSDRFSAERPKGSFSTLEIQRTEQGDSAMYLCASRPEDNNQPQHFGDGTRLSIL.

This rearrangement joins TRBV19 to TRBJ1-2; 8 bases agree with TRBD1. The germline V gene encodes CDR1 LNHDA and CDR2 SQIVND (reference sequence). V lost 5 bases, J lost 8 bases, and 10 bases stayed unmatched. The CDR3 consists of 14 residues. CDR3 DNA: TGTGCCAGTAGTCGTCCCGGGACAGGTGGCGGCTACACCTTC. It translates to CASSRPGTGGGYTF.

J is TRBJ2-3 and V is TRBV19, with 8 bases lining up with TRBD2. Germline V gives CDR1 LNHDA, CDR2 SQIVND (reference sequence). The J segment lost 1 base and the V segment lost 4 bases, leaving 1 base of the junction unmatched. The CDR3 sequence is 14 residues long. In DNA form, the CDR3 reads TGTGCCAGTAGTAGTAGCGGGGGCACAGATACGCAGTATTTT. As protein: CASSSSGGTDTQYF.

The chain recombines TRBV5-6 with TRBJ1-6; perhaps TRBD1 as D (6 bases). The CDR3 has 14 amino acids. The germline V gene encodes CDR1 SGHDT and CDR2 YYEEEE. Trimming removed 7 bases from V and 10 bases from J, with 18 bases in between. The CDR3: CASGGAPGESPLHF. Written as DNA, the CDR3 is TGTGCCAGCGGGGGGGCCCCAGGGGAATCACCCCTCCACTTT.

The chain combines TRBV18 with TRBJ2-3; TRBD2 is a possible D gene (6 bases). This CDR3 spans 14 amino acids. Germline assignment: CDR1 KGHSH and CDR2 LQKENI. V lost 6 bases to trimming and J lost 0 bases, with 10 bases between them. CDR3 sequence: CASSLLASTDTQYF. In nucleotides, the CDR3 is TGTGCCAGCTCCCTCCTAGCGAGCACAGATACGCAGTATTTT.

V usage is TRBV6-5 and J usage is TRBJ1-5; tentatively, D is TRBD1 (5 bases). The CDR3 runs 13 residues. CDR1 is MNHEY, CDR2 SVGAGI, per germline. The germline V and J ends were trimmed by 11 bases and 4 bases, with 15 bases remaining between them. This CDR3 reads CASAQDHNQPQHF. As DNA, the CDR3 is TGTGCCTCTGCACAGGATCATAATCAGCCCCAGCATTTT.

V gene TRBV9 combines with J gene TRBJ2-3, with 7 nucleotides matching TRBD2. Germline CDR1 SGDLS, CDR2 YYNGEE. CDR3 size: 15 residues. J lost 4 bases, V lost 4 bases, and 9 bases had no gene match. The CDR3 spells CASSSQPSGADTQYF. As DNA, the CDR3 is TGTGCCAGCAGCTCTCAGCCCAGCGGGGCAGATACGCAGTATTTT.

The chain recombines TRBV19 with TRBJ1-1; 11 positions agree with TRBD1. The germline V gene encodes CDR1 LNHDA and CDR2 SQIVND (reference sequence). V lost 6 bases and J lost 2; bases outside the gene matches: 5. This CDR3 has 15 amino acids. CDR3 sequence: CASSLWTGGNTEAFF. The CDR3 nucleotides are TGTGCCAGTAGCCTTTGGACAGGGGGCAACACTGAAGCTTTCTTT. The variable domain in full, completed from reference TRBV19 and TRBJ1-1, reads DGGITQSPKYLFRKEGQNVTLSCEQNLNHDAMYWYRQDPGQGLRLIYYSQIVNDFQKGDIAEGYSVSREKKESFPLTVTSAQKNPTAFYLCASSLWTGGNTEAFFGQGTRLTVV.

V usage is TRBV2 and J usage is TRBJ2-7, with D possibly TRBD1 on 7 matching bases. In germline, CDR1 is SNHLY, CDR2 FYNNEI. V lost 8 bases and J lost 4, with 12 bases in between. This CDR3 has 12 residues. The CDR3 nucleotides read TGTGCCAGCTCCCAGGGGGGTTACGAGCAGTACTTC. Its protein product is CASSQGGYEQYF.

The J gene is TRBJ2-3, the V gene TRBV2; unclear D gene. Between the trimmed V and J ends, which lost 7 bases and 4 bases, there was a span of 9 bases. CDR1 and CDR2 from the germline V gene are SNHLY and FYNNEI. The CDR3 runs to 12 residues. The CDR3 DNA sequence: TGTGCCAGCACCAGGCAGGCAGATACGCAGTATTTT. It specifies CASTRQADTQYF. The whole variable domain, filled in from reference TRBV2 and TRBJ2-3, reads EPEVTQTPSHQVTQMGQEVILRCVPISNHLYFYWYRQILGQKVEFLVSFYNNEISEKSEIFDDQFSVERPDGSNFTLKIRSTKLEDSAMYFCASTRQADTQYFGPGTRLTVL.

This clone appeared a single time. This chain uses TRBV7-3 with TRBJ2-5, with D possibly being TRBD1 (6 bases). The CDR3 length is 15 residues. The germline V gene encodes CDR1 SGHTA and CDR2 FQGTGA. V lost 1 base to trimming and J lost 5 bases, with 14 bases between them. The CDR3 reads CASSLISGGRETQYF. CDR3 bases: TGTGCCAGCAGCTTAATAAGTGGGGGCAGGGAGACCCAGTACTTC.

J is TRBJ2-1 and V is TRBV18; the D gene is possibly TRBD1 (6 bases). CDR1 KGHSH and CDR2 LQKENI come from the germline V gene. The ends were cut back, 7 bases at V and 2 bases at J, with 15 bases in the middle. The CDR3 extends over 15 amino acids. The CDR3, as DNA: TGTGCCAGCTGCGCGGCCCAGGGGACCTACAATGAGCAGTTCTTC. Translating gives CASCAAQGTYNEQFF. The whole variable domain, filled in from reference TRBV18 and TRBJ2-1, reads NAGVMQNPRHLVRRRGQEARLRCSPMKGHSHVYWYRQLPEEGLKFMVYLQKENIIDESGMPKERFSAEFPKEGPSILRIQQVVRGDSAAYFCASCAAQGTYNEQFFGPGTRLTVL.

V usage is TRBV5-1 and J usage is TRBJ1-1; the match to TRBD1 covers 8 bases. This CDR3 is built from 14 residues. With V trimmed by 0 bases and J by 5 bases, 3 bases remained unmatched. In germline, CDR1 is SGHRS, CDR2 YFSETQ. The CDR3 here is CASSLGTGKTEAFF. CDR3 sequence (DNA): TGCGCCAGCAGCTTGGGGACAGGGAAGACTGAAGCTTTCTTT.

The chain joins TRBV10-3 to TRBJ1-5, with 8 bases that match TRBD1. Germline-derived CDR1 and CDR2 are ENHRY and SYGVKD. V gave up 10 bases and J gave up 2 bases; unmatched junction bases: 7. The CDR3 loop spans 14 amino acids. CDR3 residues: CATRTGIRNQPQHF. In DNA form, the CDR3 reads TGTGCCACCCGGACAGGGATTCGCAATCAGCCCCAGCATTTT.